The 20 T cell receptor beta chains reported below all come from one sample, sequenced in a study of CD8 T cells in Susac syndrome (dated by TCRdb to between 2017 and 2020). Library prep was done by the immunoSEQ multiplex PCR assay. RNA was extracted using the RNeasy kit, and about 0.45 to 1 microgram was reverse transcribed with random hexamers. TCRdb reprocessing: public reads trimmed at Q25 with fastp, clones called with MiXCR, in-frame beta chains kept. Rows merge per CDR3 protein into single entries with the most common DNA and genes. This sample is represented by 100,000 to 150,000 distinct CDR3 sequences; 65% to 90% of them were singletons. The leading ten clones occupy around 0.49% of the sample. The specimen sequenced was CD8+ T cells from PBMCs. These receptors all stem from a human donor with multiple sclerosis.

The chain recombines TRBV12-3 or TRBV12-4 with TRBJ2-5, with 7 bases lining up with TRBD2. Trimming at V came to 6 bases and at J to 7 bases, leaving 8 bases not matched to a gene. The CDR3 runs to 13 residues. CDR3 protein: CASRHGRVATQYF. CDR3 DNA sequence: TGTGCCAGCAGGCATGGGAGGGTGGCGACCCAGTACTTC.

The CDR3 bases are TGTGCCAGCAGCTCCGGGACCGACCGAGGTGAAAAACTGTTTTTT. It translates to CASSSGTDRGEKLFF. The chain couples TRBV7-9 to TRBJ1-4; maybe TRBD1 (5 bases). Germline V gene data show CDR1 as SEHNR and CDR2 as FQNEAQ (reference sequence). V lost 4 bases to trimming and J lost 7 bases, with 16 bases between them. The length of the CDR3 is 15 residues.

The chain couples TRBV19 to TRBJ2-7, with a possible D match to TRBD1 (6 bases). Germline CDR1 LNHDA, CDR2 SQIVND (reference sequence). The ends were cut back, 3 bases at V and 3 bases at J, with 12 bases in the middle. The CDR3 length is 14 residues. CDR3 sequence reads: CASSIRDNHYEQYF. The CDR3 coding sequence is TGTGCCAGTAGTATCCGGGACAACCACTACGAGCAGTACTTC.

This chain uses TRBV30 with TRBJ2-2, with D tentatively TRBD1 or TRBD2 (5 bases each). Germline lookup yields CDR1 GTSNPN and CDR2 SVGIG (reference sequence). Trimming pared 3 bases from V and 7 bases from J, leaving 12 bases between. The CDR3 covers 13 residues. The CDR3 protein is CAWSRDGVGELFF. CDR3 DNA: TGTGCCTGGAGCAGGGACGGGGTCGGGGAGCTGTTTTTT.

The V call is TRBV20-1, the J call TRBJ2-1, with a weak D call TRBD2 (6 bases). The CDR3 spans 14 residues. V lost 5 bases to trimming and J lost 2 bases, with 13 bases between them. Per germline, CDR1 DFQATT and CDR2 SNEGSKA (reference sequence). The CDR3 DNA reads TGCAGTGCTGTGGGACTGATCACCTACAATGAGCAGTTCTTC. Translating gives CSAVGLITYNEQFF.

CDR3 in DNA: TGCGCCAGCAGGCGACAGGGAGGTCCGTGGGAGCAGTACTTC. Protein: CASRRQGGPWEQYF. V usage is TRBV5-1 and J usage is TRBJ2-7, with D maybe TRBD1 (7 bases). The CDR3 covers 14 residues. Deletions cut 5 bases from V and 7 bases from J, with 19 bases between. The germline V gene encodes CDR1 SGHRS and CDR2 YFSETQ.

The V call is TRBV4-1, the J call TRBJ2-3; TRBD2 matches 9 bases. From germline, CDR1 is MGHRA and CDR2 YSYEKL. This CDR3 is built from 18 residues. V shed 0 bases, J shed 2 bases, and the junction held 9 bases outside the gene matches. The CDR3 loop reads CASSQDSRLAEITDTQYF. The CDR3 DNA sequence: TGCGCCAGCAGCCAAGATAGCCGACTAGCGGAGATCACAGATACGCAGTATTTT.

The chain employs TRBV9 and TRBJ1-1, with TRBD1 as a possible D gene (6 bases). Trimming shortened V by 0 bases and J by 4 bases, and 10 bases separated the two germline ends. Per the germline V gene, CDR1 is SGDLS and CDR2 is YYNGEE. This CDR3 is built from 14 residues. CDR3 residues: CASSVAEGGTEAFF. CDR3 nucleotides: TGTGCCAGCAGCGTAGCGGAGGGGGGCACTGAAGCTTTCTTT.

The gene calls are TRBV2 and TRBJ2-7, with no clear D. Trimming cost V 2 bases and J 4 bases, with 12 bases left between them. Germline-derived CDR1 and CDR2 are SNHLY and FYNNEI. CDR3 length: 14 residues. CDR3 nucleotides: TGTGCCAGCAGTGAACTGGGCGCGACGTACGAGCAGTACTTC. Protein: CASSELGATYEQYF.

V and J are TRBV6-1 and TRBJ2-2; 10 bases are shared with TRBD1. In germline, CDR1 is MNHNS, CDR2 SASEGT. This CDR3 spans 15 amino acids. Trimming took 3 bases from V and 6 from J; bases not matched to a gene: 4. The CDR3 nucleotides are TGTGCCAGCAGTGATGGACAGGGGGAGGCCGGGGAGCTGTTTTTT. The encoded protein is CASSDGQGEAGELFF.

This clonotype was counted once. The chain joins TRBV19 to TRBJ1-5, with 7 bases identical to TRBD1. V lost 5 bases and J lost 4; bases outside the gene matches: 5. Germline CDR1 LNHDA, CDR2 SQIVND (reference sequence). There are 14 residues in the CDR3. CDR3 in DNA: TGTGCCAGTAGTTGGGGGACAGTAAATCAGCCCCAGCATTTT. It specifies CASSWGTVNQPQHF.

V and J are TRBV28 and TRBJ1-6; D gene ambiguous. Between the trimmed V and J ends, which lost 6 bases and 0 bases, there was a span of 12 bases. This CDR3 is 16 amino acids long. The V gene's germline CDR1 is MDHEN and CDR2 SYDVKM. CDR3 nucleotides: TGTGCCAGCAGACTGGACCCAAACTCCTATAATTCACCCCTCCACTTT. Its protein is CASRLDPNSYNSPLHF.

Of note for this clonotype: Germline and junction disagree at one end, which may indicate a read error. The CDR3 bases are TGTGCCAGCAGTCTAGCCCTTACAGGGATGAACACTGAAGCTTTCTTT. Amino acid sequence: CASSLALTGMNTEAFF. V gene TRBV12-3 or TRBV12-4 combines with J gene TRBJ1-1, with D perhaps TRBD1 (6 bases). There are 16 residues in the CDR3.

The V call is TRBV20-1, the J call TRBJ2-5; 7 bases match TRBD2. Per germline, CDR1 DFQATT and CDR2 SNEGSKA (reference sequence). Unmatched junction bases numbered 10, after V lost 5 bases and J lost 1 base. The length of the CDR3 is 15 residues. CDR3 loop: CSAGDYDATQETQYF. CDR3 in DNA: TGCAGTGCTGGGGACTACGATGCTACCCAAGAGACCCAGTACTTC.

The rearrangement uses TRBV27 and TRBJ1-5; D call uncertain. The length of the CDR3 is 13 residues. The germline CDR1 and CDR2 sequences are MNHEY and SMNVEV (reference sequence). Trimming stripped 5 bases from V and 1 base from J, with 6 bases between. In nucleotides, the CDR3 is TGTGCCAGCAGTCCCCGGAGCAATCAGCCCCAGCATTTT. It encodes CASSPRSNQPQHF.

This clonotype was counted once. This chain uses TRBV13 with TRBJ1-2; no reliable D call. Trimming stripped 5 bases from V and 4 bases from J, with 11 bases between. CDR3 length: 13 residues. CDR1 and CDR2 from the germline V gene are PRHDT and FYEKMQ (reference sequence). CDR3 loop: CASSTPSSYGYTF. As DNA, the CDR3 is TGTGCCAGCAGCACCCCAAGTTCCTATGGCTACACCTTC.

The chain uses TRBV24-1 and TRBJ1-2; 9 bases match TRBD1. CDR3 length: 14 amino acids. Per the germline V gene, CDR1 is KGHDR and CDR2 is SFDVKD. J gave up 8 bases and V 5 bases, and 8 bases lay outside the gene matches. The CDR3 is CATSAPGQGDGYTF. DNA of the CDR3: TGTGCCACCAGTGCCCCGGGACAGGGCGACGGCTACACCTTC.

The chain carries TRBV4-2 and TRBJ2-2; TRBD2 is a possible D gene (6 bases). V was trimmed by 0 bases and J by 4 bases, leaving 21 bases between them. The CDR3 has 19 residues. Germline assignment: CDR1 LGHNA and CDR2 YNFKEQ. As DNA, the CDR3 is TGTGCCAGCAGCCAAGATCTGGTTAGGACTACAAGGACCACCGGGGAGCTGTTTTTT. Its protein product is CASSQDLVRTTRTTGELFF.

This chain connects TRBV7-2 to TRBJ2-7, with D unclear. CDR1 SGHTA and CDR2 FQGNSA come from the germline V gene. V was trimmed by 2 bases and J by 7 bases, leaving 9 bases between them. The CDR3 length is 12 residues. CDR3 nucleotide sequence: TGTGCCAGCAGCTTAAGTGTTGGTGAGCAGTACGTC. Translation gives CASSLSVGEQYV.

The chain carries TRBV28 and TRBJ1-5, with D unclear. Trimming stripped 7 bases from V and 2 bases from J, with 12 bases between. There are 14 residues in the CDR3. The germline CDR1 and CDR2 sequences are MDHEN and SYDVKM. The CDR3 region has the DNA TGTGCCAGCAAGATTCTGATGGGCAATCAGCCCCAGCATTTT. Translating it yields CASKILMGNQPQHF.